Listed below are T cell receptor beta chains from one sample, sequenced in a study of blood T cell repertoires in COVID-19. Produced via immunoSEQ multiplex PCR; TCRdb's table is partial and in-frame only. Here the sample spans about 330,000 clones, 87% being singletons. The sequenced material came from PBMCs or T cells enriched from blood (not recorded which). The receptors here all came from a woman aged 25 to 39 who had recovered from COVID-19. Each CDR3 is given without its conserved first and last residue. Size is stated for part of the rows, as once, few or many counts, or as a class when the clone is expanded.

. | TRBV30 | AWKRDRGLRNTIY
. | TRBV18 | ASSPPPGTSGTGAGEQY
. | TRBV30 | AWSGQGYEQY
few | TRBV14 | ASRLTGSGNTIY
. | TRBV5-1 | ASSLSGGPYNEQF
few | TRBV9 | ASSVGTGANYGYT
. | TRBV6-4 | ASSETGSYGYT
few | TRBV30 | AWSVRQGAHQPQH
. | TRBV11-2 | ASSLEAEYGYT
. | TRBV30 | AWSVRSSTGNTIY
. | TRBV30 | AWGGVGDSPLH
. | TRBV18 | ASQQTGGSGTEAF
. | TRBV29-1 | SVPTRTGSNYGYT
. | TRBV6-6 | ASSYPTGATGELF
once | TRBV7-8 | ASSFLPTAPAGNTIY
. | TRBV11-2 | ASSLDAQRIRAGELF
. | TRBV5-8 | ASSLGSPGGTEAF
few | TRBV2 | ATSTGEGQPQH
. | TRBV11-2 | ASSRSGRTQEQF
. | TRBV3-1/TRBV3-2 | ASSPDRAKTGAQH
. | TRBV19 | ASSILPGQSYEQY
. | TRBV7-9 | ASSSGTYPYEQY
. | TRBV4-1 | ASSHPRQGVYEKLF
. | TRBV5-6 | ASRPQQGWGEKLF
. | TRBV4-1 | ASSQVGATGELF
. | TRBV27 | ASSFDRGPNSPLH
. | TRBV6-5 | ASSMIAGASYEQY
few | TRBV3-1/TRBV3-2 | ASSQGQDLYEQY
few | TRBV27 | ASSLYQEAGPQH
. | TRBV5-1 | ASRSLADSYNEQF
. | TRBV28 | ASSLSQGARGYT
. | TRBV6-5 | AAGLEKGAYGYT
. | TRBV5-1 | ASSKGVADYGYT
. | TRBV10-3 | AISGDRSYGYT
. | TRBV11-3 | ASSLNSDTGELF
. | TRBV30 | AWTGQWVITEAF
. | TRBV7-2 | ASSLVTGIMNTEAF
. | TRBV6-5 | ASSYKLGYTGELF
. | TRBV6-5 | ASSYNRAGNTIY
. | TRBV29-1 | SVVPGMNIQY
few | TRBV10-3 | AIIPLGGQGGSQPQH
once | TRBV5-5 | ASSLGQGGRGGYYEQY